These 6 T cell receptor beta chains share one sample of origin, sequenced in a study of shared clonotypes between healthy human individuals. Measured with immunoSEQ multiplex PCR; TCRdb has only the in-frame clones, and not every one. The sample has millions of clones, approximately 95% seen once; the top ten hold about 1.1%. Naive CD8 isolation took CD45RO-negative cells positively selected for CCR7 and excluded terminally differentiated effector memory CD45RA+ cells. The sequenced sample was naive CD8+ T cells sorted from blood. The receptors stem from a man younger than 30 in good health.

The V call is TRBV28, the J call TRBJ2-7; 8 nucleotides line up with TRBD2. Trimming took 3 bases from V and 6 from J; bases not matched to a gene: 4. CDR1 and CDR2 from the germline V gene are MDHEN and SYDVKM. This CDR3 has 13 residues. CDR3 in amino acids: CASSFGGAAEQYF. The CDR3 DNA sequence: TGTGCCAGCAGTTTCGGGGGGGCTGCCGAGCAGTACTTC.

The table lists this clone with a count of one. The chain combines TRBV7-8 with TRBJ1-6, with D perhaps TRBD1 (5 bases). The germline gives CDR1 SGHVS, CDR2 FQNEAQ. V shed 2 bases and J shed 0 bases, with 14 bases lying between them. The CDR3 consists of 18 residues. CDR3: CASSLYRGRNSYNSPLHF. CDR3 DNA sequence: TGTGCCAGCAGCTTATATAGGGGCCGGAACTCCTATAATTCACCCCTCCACTTT.

For this clone: This same CDR3 is encoded by further DNA sequences in the sample. The chain carries TRBV29-1 and TRBJ2-1, with 11 nucleotides matching TRBD2. The junction had 2 bases not matched to a gene; V was cut back by 4 bases and J by 0 bases. Germline lookup yields CDR1 SQVTM and CDR2 ANQGSEA. The CDR3 has 15 residues. CDR3 loop: CSVAGTSGSYNEQFF. As DNA, the CDR3 is TGCAGCGTTGCCGGGACTAGCGGCTCCTACAATGAGCAGTTCTTC.

The chain uses TRBV5-4 and TRBJ2-1; 7 bases match TRBD1. CDR1 is SGHNT and CDR2 is YYREEE in the germline V gene (reference sequence). V shed 0 bases and J 8 bases; nucleotides not matched to a gene: 5. The CDR3 covers 14 residues. CDR3 amino acids: CASSLADRADEQFF. The CDR3 DNA is TGTGCCAGCAGCTTGGCCGACAGGGCGGATGAGCAGTTCTTC.

This clone has a single count. The rearrangement uses TRBV12-5 and TRBJ1-6; D remains ambiguous. From germline, CDR1 is LGHNT and CDR2 FRNRAP. The CDR3 extends over 12 amino acids. V gave up 4 bases and J gave up 5 bases, with 3 bases separating them. CDR3 loop: CASGSDNSPLHF. Written as DNA, the CDR3 is TGTGCTAGTGGTTCTGATAATTCACCCCTCCACTTT.

The chain carries TRBV30 and TRBJ2-5; tentative D call: TRBD1 (5 bases). V lost 6 bases and J 3 bases, leaving 20 bases between the germline ends. From germline, CDR1 is GTSNPN and CDR2 SVGIG (reference sequence). This CDR3 is 15 amino acids long. CDR3 protein: CACTQGIGNEETQYF. The CDR3 DNA follows: TGTGCCTGCACCCAGGGTATCGGTAATGAAGAGACCCAGTACTTC.